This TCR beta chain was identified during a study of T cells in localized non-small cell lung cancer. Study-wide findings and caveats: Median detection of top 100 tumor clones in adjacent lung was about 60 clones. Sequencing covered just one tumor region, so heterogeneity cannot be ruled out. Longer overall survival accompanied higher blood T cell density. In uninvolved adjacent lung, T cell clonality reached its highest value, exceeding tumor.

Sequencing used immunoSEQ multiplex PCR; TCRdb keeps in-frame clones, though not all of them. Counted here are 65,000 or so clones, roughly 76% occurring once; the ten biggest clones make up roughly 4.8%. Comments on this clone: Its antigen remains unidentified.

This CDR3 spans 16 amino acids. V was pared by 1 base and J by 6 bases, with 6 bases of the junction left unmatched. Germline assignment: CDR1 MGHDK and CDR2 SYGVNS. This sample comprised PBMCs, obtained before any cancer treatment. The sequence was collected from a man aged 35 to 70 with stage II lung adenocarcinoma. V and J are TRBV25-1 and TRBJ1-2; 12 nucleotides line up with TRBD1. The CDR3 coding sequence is TGTGCCAGCAGTGAATCGGGGACAGGGGGCTGGCATGGCTACACCTTC. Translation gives CASSESGTGGWHGYTF.